This paragraph reports one T cell receptor beta chain. Its antigen is unknown. Trimming left V 4 bases short and J 6 bases short, with 13 bases between. CDR3 length: 14 amino acids. CDR1 ENHRY and CDR2 SYGVKD come from the germline V gene. Donors had no recently reported acute infections or vaccinations and were HIV-negative. CD4+ cells underwent separation, giving CD45RA+ naive and CD45RA-negative memory subsets. The sample belongs to a study of shared clonotypes between healthy human individuals. Study at large: Donors, aged 18 to 49, were a couple of women and a few men. Study-wide findings and caveats: It was expected that sequencing depth would affect clonotype sharing among donors.

Sequencing was performed with immunoSEQ multiplex PCR; in TCRdb, only in-frame clones are kept and a portion is missing. This table has about 510,000 clones, almost 97% appearing once. This receptor was obtained from a woman aged 25 to 39 in good health. V usage is TRBV10-3 and J usage is TRBJ2-1, with D perhaps TRBD2 (6 bases). The sequencing sample was made of naive CD4+ T cells sorted from blood. Subset in this sample: CD45RA+ positively selected. CDR3 coding DNA: TGTGCCATCAGTGCCGGGAGTGAGGGCAATGAGCAGTTCTTC. This encodes CAISAGSEGNEQFF.